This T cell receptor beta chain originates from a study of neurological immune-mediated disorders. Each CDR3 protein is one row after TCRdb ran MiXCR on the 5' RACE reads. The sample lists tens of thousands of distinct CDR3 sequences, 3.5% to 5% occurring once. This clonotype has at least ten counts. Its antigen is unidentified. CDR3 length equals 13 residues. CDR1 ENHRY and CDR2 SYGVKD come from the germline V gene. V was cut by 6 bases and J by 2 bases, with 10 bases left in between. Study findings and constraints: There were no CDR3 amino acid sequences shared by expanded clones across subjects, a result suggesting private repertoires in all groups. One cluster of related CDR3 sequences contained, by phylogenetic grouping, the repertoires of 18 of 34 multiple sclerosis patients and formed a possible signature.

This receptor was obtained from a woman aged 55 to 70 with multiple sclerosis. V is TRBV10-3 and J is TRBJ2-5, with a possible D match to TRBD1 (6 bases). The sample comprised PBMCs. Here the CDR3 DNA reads TGTGCCATCAGGGGACACCATCAAGAGACCCAGTACTTC. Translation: CAIRGHHQETQYF.